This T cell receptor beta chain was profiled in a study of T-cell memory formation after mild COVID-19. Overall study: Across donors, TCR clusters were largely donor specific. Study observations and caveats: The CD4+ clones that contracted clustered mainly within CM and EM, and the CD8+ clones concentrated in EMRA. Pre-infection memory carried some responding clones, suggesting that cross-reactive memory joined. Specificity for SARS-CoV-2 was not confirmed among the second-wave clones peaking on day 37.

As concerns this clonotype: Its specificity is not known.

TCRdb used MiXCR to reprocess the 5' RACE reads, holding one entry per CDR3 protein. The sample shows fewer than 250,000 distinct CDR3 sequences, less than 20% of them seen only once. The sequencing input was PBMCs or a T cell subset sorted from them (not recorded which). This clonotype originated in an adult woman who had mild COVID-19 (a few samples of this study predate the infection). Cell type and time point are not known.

The CDR3, as DNA: TGTGCCAGCAGACCCGGACAGGGCTATGGCTACACCTTC. It yields the protein CASRPGQGYGYTF. The rearrangement links TRBV27 to TRBJ1-2, with 8 bases lining up with TRBD1. CDR1 and CDR2 from the germline V gene are MNHEY and SMNVEV (reference sequence). V lost 6 bases, J lost 4 bases, and 4 bases stayed unmatched. The CDR3 runs to 13 residues.